The 22 T cell receptor beta chains in this list originate from one sample, sequenced in a study of cytomegalovirus exposure and HLA in healthy donors. TCRdb's copy holds only in-frame clones and misses some; the assay was immunoSEQ multiplex PCR. This table holds some 79,000 clones, about 94% found once. The sequencing sample was made of PBMCs. These receptors were taken from a young woman in good health and CMV-seropositive.

Of note for this clone: Compared with germline, one end of the junction differs, possibly owing to a read error. This chain uses TRBV4-1 with TRBJ2-7, with D perhaps matching TRBD2 (6 bases). Germline V lookup: CDR1 MGHRA, CDR2 YSYEKL. The CDR3 runs to 17 residues. CDR3 protein: CASSQVFGGTPSFEQYF. The CDR3 nucleotides read TGCGCCAGCAGCCAAGTGTTCGGCGGGACCCCCTCCTTCGAGCAGTACTTC.

CDR3 DNA sequence: TGTGCCAGTAGAGCGGGACCCTACAATGAGCAGTTCTTC. Protein sequence: CASRAGPYNEQFF. The chain is built from TRBV19 and TRBJ2-1; 7 positions match TRBD2. After removal of 6 bases from V and 2 bases from J, the junction contained 1 base not matched to a gene. The germline V gene encodes CDR1 LNHDA and CDR2 SQIVND (reference sequence). This CDR3 has 13 residues. Full variable domain (outside the CDR3, taken from reference TRBV19 and TRBJ2-1): DGGITQSPKYLFRKEGQNVTLSCEQNLNHDAMYWYRQDPGQGLRLIYYSQIVNDFQKGDIAEGYSVSREKKESFPLTVTSAQKNPTAFYLCASRAGPYNEQFFGPGTRLTVL.

This clone was seen just once. The V call is TRBV7-9, the J call TRBJ2-1; 11 bases match TRBD2. Germline CDR1 reads SEHNR; CDR2 reads FQNEAQ (reference sequence). The CDR3 covers 19 residues. V was pared by 5 bases and J by 2 bases, with 14 bases of the junction left unmatched. The CDR3 nucleotides are TGTGCCAGCAGCAGTCCCTCTAGCGGGGGGCGTCGTACCTACAATGAGCAGTTCTTC. Translating it yields CASSSPSSGGRRTYNEQFF.

The J gene is TRBJ2-4, the V gene TRBV21-1; the table names TRBD1, a call not compared with the DNA. TRBV21-1 is a pseudogene locus. This CDR3 is built from 15 residues. The CDR3 bases are TGTGCCAGCGGCCCGATACAGGGAGTGGAGAACATTCAGTACTTC. It is translated as CASGPIQGVENIQYF.

This chain joins TRBV2 and TRBJ1-5; 8 bases are a match to TRBD1. The germline gives CDR1 SNHLY, CDR2 FYNNEI. The CDR3 runs 15 residues. The V gene end was trimmed by 5 bases and the J gene end by 2 bases; junction bases not matched to a gene: 5. The chain's CDR3 is CASSSQGVGNQPQHF. For the CDR3, the DNA is TGTGCCAGCAGTTCACAGGGGGTGGGCAATCAGCCCCAGCATTTT.

The rearrangement links TRBV14 to TRBJ1-4; the match to TRBD1 covers 9 bases. Germline lookup yields CDR1 SGHDN and CDR2 FVKESK. V lost 4 bases to trimming and J lost 8 bases; unmatched junction nucleotides: 8. CDR3 length: 15 residues. The CDR3 region has the DNA TGTGCCAGCAGCCCCTGGACAGGGGCGGACGAAAAACTGTTTTTT. This sequence encodes CASSPWTGADEKLFF.

This clone was counted once. The chain carries TRBV11-2 and TRBJ2-7; 9 nucleotides line up with TRBD1. V lost 0 bases, J lost 4 bases, and 4 bases stayed unmatched. Per germline, CDR1 SGHAT and CDR2 FQNNGV. The CDR3 runs 15 residues. CDR3 region: CASSLEGGTGYEQYF. CDR3 nucleotide sequence: TGTGCCAGCAGCTTAGAAGGCGGGACAGGGTACGAGCAGTACTTC.

The gene calls are TRBV10-3 and TRBJ1-2; D perhaps matches TRBD1 (5 bases). This CDR3 region has 15 residues. Germline V gives CDR1 ENHRY, CDR2 SYGVKD. Trimming shortened V by 0 bases and J by 4 bases, and 12 bases separated the two germline ends. CDR3 bases: TGTGCCATCAGTGAGTCGTTAACAGGTCGCTATGGCTACACCTTC. Encoded protein: CAISESLTGRYGYTF.

V gene TRBV6-6 combines with J gene TRBJ1-2; 7 positions agree with TRBD1. V trimming: 4 bases; J trimming: 5 bases; junction bases outside the gene matches: 4. Germline V gene data show CDR1 as MNHNY and CDR2 as SVGAGI (reference sequence). This CDR3 region has 13 residues. CDR3 nucleotide sequence: TGTGCCAGCAGTTGGGACAGCCCTTATGGCTACACCTTC. This translates into CASSWDSPYGYTF.

J is TRBJ2-1 and V is TRBV11-2; 7 bases match TRBD2. Trimming at V came to 1 base and at J to 8 bases, leaving 8 bases not matched to a gene. The CDR3 consists of 15 residues. CDR1 is SGHAT, CDR2 FQNNGV, per germline. The CDR3: CASSLVGGSRHEQFF. In DNA, the CDR3 is TGTGCCAGCAGCTTAGTTGGCGGGAGCCGCCATGAGCAGTTCTTC.

In its sample, this clone was seen a few times. V usage is TRBV6-6 and J usage is TRBJ1-2; TRBD1 aligns across 8 bases. The CDR3 consists of 15 residues. With 6 bases clipped from V and 6 bases from J, the junction kept 12 bases outside the gene matches. Germline loops: CDR1 MNHNY, CDR2 SVGAGI (reference sequence). The CDR3 sequence is CASRTPTGVDDGYTF. CDR3 DNA: TGTGCCAGCAGAACACCGACAGGGGTAGATGATGGCTACACCTTC.

The chain carries TRBV4-1 and TRBJ1-1, with D unclear. Germline V CDR1 and CDR2: MGHRA, YSYEKL. This CDR3 has 18 residues. The V and J ends lost 1 base and 1 base respectively, with 19 bases between them. The CDR3 protein is CASSQATIRRITNTEAFF. The DNA for the CDR3 is TGCGCCAGCAGCCAAGCGACAATAAGGCGTATCACGAACACTGAAGCTTTCTTT.

V usage is TRBV6-1 and J usage is TRBJ1-1; 7 bases fit TRBD1. After removal of 6 bases from V and 4 bases from J, the junction contained 8 bases not matched to a gene. This CDR3 contains 14 residues. Germline values: CDR1 MNHNS, CDR2 SASEGT. The CDR3 is CASRGGQGVTEAFF. As DNA, the CDR3 is TGTGCCAGCAGGGGGGGCCAGGGGGTCACTGAAGCTTTCTTT.

The chain carries TRBV12-5 and TRBJ1-2; 9 bases are shared with TRBD1. With V trimmed by 1 base and J by 8 bases, 11 bases remained unmatched. The CDR3 runs to 16 residues. Germline loops: CDR1 LGHNT, CDR2 FRNRAP. CDR3 region: CASGLAGGGQGRGYTF. CDR3 nucleotide sequence: TGTGCTAGTGGTTTGGCCGGGGGGGGACAGGGACGCGGCTACACCTTC.

This chain joins TRBV19 and TRBJ2-1; possibly TRBD2 for D (6 bases). The germline V gene has CDR1 LNHDA and CDR2 SQIVND (reference sequence). This CDR3 is 15 amino acids long. V was shortened by 5 bases and J by 3 bases, with 14 bases between the two germline ends. The CDR3 region is CASSSLARVYNEQFF. Written as DNA, the CDR3 is TGTGCCAGTAGTTCGCTAGCGAGAGTCTACAATGAGCAGTTCTTC.

The chain has TRBV27 and TRBJ1-5; perhaps TRBD1 as D (6 bases). The V gene's germline CDR1 is MNHEY and CDR2 SMNVEV (reference sequence). The CDR3 covers 15 residues. Trimming took 4 bases from V and 2 from J, leaving 12 bases between them. The CDR3 region is CASSSGTRGNQPQHF. For the CDR3, the DNA is TGTGCCAGCAGTTCAGGGACACGTGGCAATCAGCCCCAGCATTTT.

This chain connects TRBV5-5 to TRBJ1-1; D is unclear. This CDR3 comprises 12 residues. V lost 4 bases and J lost 5, with 9 bases in between. Looked up from germline, CDR1 is SGHKS and CDR2 is YYEKEE (reference sequence). CDR3 nucleotides: TGTGCCAGCAGCCCGAGAGGTACTGAAGCTTTCTTT. This codes for CASSPRGTEAFF.

This clone was observed a few times. The rearrangement uses TRBV30 and TRBJ1-2; 9 nucleotides agree with TRBD1. The CDR3 runs 16 residues. The V and J ends lost 4 bases and 2 bases, in that order; junction bases with no gene match: 11. Germline V gene lookup returns CDR1 GTSNPN and CDR2 SVGIG (reference sequence). DNA for the CDR3: TGTGCCTGGAAAACCCCGGACAGGGGCAAGAACTATGGCTACACCTTC. As protein: CAWKTPDRGKNYGYTF.

The V gene is TRBV5-6, the J gene TRBJ2-2; the D gene is possibly TRBD2 (7 bases). Trimming left V 2 bases short and J 7 bases short, with 18 bases between. The CDR3 runs 16 residues. Germline loops: CDR1 SGHDT, CDR2 YYEEEE. Here the CDR3 reads CASSLRGEGLSGELFF. The CDR3 DNA is TGTGCCAGCAGCTTAAGGGGGGAGGGCCTCAGCGGGGAGCTGTTTTTT.

The J gene is TRBJ1-4, the V gene TRBV28; possible D gene TRBD1, 6 bases. V was cut by 6 bases and J by 8 bases, with 13 bases left in between. In germline, CDR1 is MDHEN, CDR2 SYDVKM. The CDR3 has 13 residues. CDR3 nucleotide sequence: TGTGCCAGCAGAGAAGGGACATTCGAAAAACTGTTTTTT. Its protein product is CASREGTFEKLFF.

The V call is TRBV6-5, the J call TRBJ1-5; TRBD1 matches 7 bases. The CDR3 loop spans 13 amino acids. V shed 8 bases and J 3 bases; nucleotides not matched to a gene: 4. Germline-derived CDR1 and CDR2 are MNHEY and SVGAGI. CDR3 nucleotide sequence: TGTGCCAGCCCAGGGGGTAACAATCAGCCCCAGCATTTT. Its translation: CASPGGNNQPQHF.

The count of this clone is one. V and J are TRBV2 and TRBJ2-1; perhaps TRBD2 as D (5 bases). The germline CDR1 and CDR2 sequences are SNHLY and FYNNEI. V gave up 0 bases and J gave up 4 bases, with 13 bases separating them. The CDR3 length is 16 residues. CDR3 sequence: CASSEAGWRRYNEQFF. CDR3 DNA: TGTGCCAGCAGTGAAGCTGGGTGGAGGCGGTACAATGAGCAGTTCTTC.